What follows describes a single TCR beta chain. The data are from a study of T cell responses to AZD1222 COVID-19 vaccine. Generated by immunoSEQ multiplex PCR, the TCRdb table keeps only in-frame clones and is missing some. The sample shows 85,000 to 120,000 clones, about 90% of them seen only once. Sequencing used peripheral blood, obtained 28 days after the second AZD1222 dose. The sequence was obtained from an adult who received the AZD1222 COVID-19 vaccine.

In nucleotides, the CDR3 is TGCGCCAGCAGCCATCGGGAAGGGGGTATCGGCACCGGGGAGCTGTTTTTT. Protein sequence: CASSHREGGIGTGELFF. V and J are TRBV4-1 and TRBJ2-2; possibly TRBD1 for D (6 bases). Germline V gene data show CDR1 as MGHRA and CDR2 as YSYEKL. The CDR3 runs 17 residues. V lost 3 bases, J lost 4 bases, and 18 bases lay in between.